This T cell receptor (beta chain) was captured by sequencing in a study of CD8+CD57+ T cells in acquired aplastic anemia. About the study: Sorted CD4+ plus CD8+ cells gave DNA averaging approximately 2.9 ug.

This CDR3 region has 17 residues. V was shortened by 4 bases and J by 0 bases, with 18 bases between the two germline ends. Germline CDR1 and CDR2: WSHSY and SAAADI. This clonotype was observed a few times. The antigen is unknown. Individuals selected for sequencing had exhibited CD8+CD57+ cell expansion on flow cytometry. The cohort consisted entirely of patients having severe acquired aplastic anemia. Points from the study as a whole: Overlap between patients and controls comprised just under 30 CD8+ CDR3 sequences.

Genomic DNA acted as the template from which TCR beta VDJ combination and CDR3 sequence profiling were carried out. TCRdb reanalysed the reads using MiXCR and keeps one entry per CDR3 protein. The data show under 200,000 distinct CDR3 sequences, 45% to 50% seen once. Material: sorted CD4+, CD8+, or CD8+CD57+ T cells (not recorded which) from PBMCs. V is TRBV10-2 and J is TRBJ1-2; D remains unclear. The TCR sequence derives from a human donor with aplastic anemia. The CDR3 nucleotides read TGCGCCAGCAGTGTTCCATCCCTCTTATGTGCTAACTATGGCTACACCTTC. Residues: CASSVPSLLCANYGYTF.